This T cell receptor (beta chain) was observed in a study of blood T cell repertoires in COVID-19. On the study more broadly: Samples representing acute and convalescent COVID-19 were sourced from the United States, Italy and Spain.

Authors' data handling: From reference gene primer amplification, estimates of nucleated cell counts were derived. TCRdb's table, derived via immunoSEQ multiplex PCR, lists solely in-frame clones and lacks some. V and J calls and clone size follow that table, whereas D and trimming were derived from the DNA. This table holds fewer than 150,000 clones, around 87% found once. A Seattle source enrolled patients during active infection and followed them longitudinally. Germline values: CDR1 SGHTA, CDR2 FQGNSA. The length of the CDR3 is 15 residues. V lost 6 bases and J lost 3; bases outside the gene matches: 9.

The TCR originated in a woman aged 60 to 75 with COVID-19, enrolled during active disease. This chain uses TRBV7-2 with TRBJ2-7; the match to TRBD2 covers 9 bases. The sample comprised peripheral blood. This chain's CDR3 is CASSSSGALFYEQYF. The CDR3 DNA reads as TGTGCCAGCAGTTCTAGCGGGGCGTTATTCTACGAGCAGTACTTC. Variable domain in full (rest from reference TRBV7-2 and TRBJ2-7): GAGVSQSPSNKVTEKGKDVELRCDPISGHTALYWYRQSLGQGLEFLIYFQGNSAPDKSGLPSDRFSAERTGGSVSTLTIQRTQQEDSAVYLCASSSSGALFYEQYFGPGTRLTVT.